The sequence of this T cell receptor beta chain was determined in a study of cytomegalovirus exposure and HLA in healthy donors. Worth noting for this clone: No antigen is known for it.

Losses at the gene ends were 5 bases for V and 4 bases for J; bases not matched to a gene: 9. CDR1 and CDR2 (germline): SGHTA, FQGNSA. The length of the CDR3 is 15 residues. 60 Vbeta and 13 Jbeta primers were used in PCR. TCRdb's copy holds only in-frame clones and misses some; the assay was immunoSEQ multiplex PCR. The profile shows around 130,000 clones, approximately 82% of them singletons. General study points: The study listed some 160 cytomegalovirus-associated TCR beta chains. Common viral pathogens seemed, in a later analysis, to connect with several of the most significant clusters.

J is TRBJ2-3 and V is TRBV7-2; 7 bases map to TRBD2. Sequencing was performed on PBMCs. The clonotype comes from a woman aged 18-29 years in good health and CMV-seropositive. The CDR3 coding sequence is TGTGCCAGCAGCATGCTGGGGGGGTGGGCAGATACGCAGTATTTT. It yields the protein CASSMLGGWADTQYF. Variable domain in full (rest from reference TRBV7-2 and TRBJ2-3): GAGVSQSPSNKVTEKGKDVELRCDPISGHTALYWYRQSLGQGLEFLIYFQGNSAPDKSGLPSDRFSAERTGGSVSTLTIQRTQQEDSAVYLCASSMLGGWADTQYFGPGTRLTVL.